The 21 T cell receptor beta chains below all came from one sample that was sequenced in a study of T-cell reconstitution after alpha-beta-depleted transplantation in children. Unique molecular identifiers featured in how the TCRbeta library was prepared. TCRdb called the PCR reads again in MiXCR, with one record for every CDR3 protein. The data show 450,000 to 600,000 distinct CDR3 sequences, with around 19% seen just once and approximately 3% held by the top ten. The sequenced sample was PBMCs from the stem cell graft donor, obtained from the stem cell graft. All receptors come from a human donor who donated a stem cell graft to a child with acute lymphoblastic leukemia.

This clonotype has just a few counts. The chain has TRBV5-1 and TRBJ2-6, with 7 bases lining up with TRBD1. In germline, CDR1 is SGHRS, CDR2 YFSETQ. CDR3 length: 16 residues. The ends lost 4 bases at V and 0 bases at J; junction bases unmatched: 4. The CDR3 sequence is CASSLDRPSGANVLTF. The CDR3 DNA reads TGCGCCAGCAGCCTGGACAGGCCCTCTGGGGCCAACGTCCTGACTTTC.

The chain uses TRBV25-1 and TRBJ2-5; D not resolved. The germline V gene has CDR1 MGHDK and CDR2 SYGVNS. This CDR3 region has 13 residues. V was shortened by 3 bases and J by 5 bases, with 10 bases between the two germline ends. For the CDR3, the DNA is TGTGCCAGCAGTGACGGGTCCACGGAGACCCAGTACTTC. Amino acids: CASSDGSTETQYF.

This clonotype was observed a handful of times. This chain connects TRBV6-1 to TRBJ2-2, with TRBD2 identical over 7 bases. This CDR3 has 13 amino acids. CDR1 and CDR2 (germline): MNHNS, SASEGT. J gave up 5 bases and V 10 bases, and 7 bases lay outside the gene matches. CDR3 loop: CATSWEGTGELFF. The CDR3 coding sequence is TGTGCCACCTCCTGGGAGGGGACCGGGGAGCTGTTTTTT.

The chain joins TRBV30 to TRBJ1-1; no reliable D call. The CDR3 is 15 residues long. V was shortened by 0 bases and J by 1 base, with 12 bases between the two germline ends. CDR1 GTSNPN and CDR2 SVGIG come from the germline V gene (reference sequence). As DNA, the CDR3 is TGTGCCTGGAGTGTACTATATGGGCCGAACACTGAAGCTTTCTTT. It yields the protein CAWSVLYGPNTEAFF.

This chain connects TRBV28 to TRBJ1-5; 7 bases align to TRBD1. This CDR3 is 14 amino acids long. Losses at the gene ends were 7 bases for V and 6 bases for J; bases not matched to a gene: 9. Looked up from germline, CDR1 is MDHEN and CDR2 is SYDVKM. CDR3 sequence: CASKLQGMGQPQHF. DNA for the CDR3: TGTGCCAGCAAACTACAGGGGATGGGTCAGCCCCAGCATTTT.

The chain recombines TRBV11-2 with TRBJ1-4, with 7 positions matching TRBD1. With 6 bases clipped from V and 8 bases from J, the junction kept 6 bases outside the gene matches. The CDR3 extends over 13 amino acids. Germline values: CDR1 SGHAT, CDR2 FQNNGV. The CDR3 is CASRLTGDEKLFF. The CDR3 bases are TGTGCCAGCAGATTAACAGGGGACGAAAAACTGTTTTTT. Combining the CDR3 with reference TRBV11-2 and TRBJ1-4 gives the whole variable domain EAGVAQSPRYKIIEKRQSVAFWCNPISGHATLYWYQQILGQGPKLLIQFQNNGVVDDSQLPKDRFSAERLKGVDSTLKIQPAKLEDSAVYLCASRLTGDEKLFFGSGTQLSVL.

CDR3 amino acids: CASSLEPLNTEAFF. The CDR3 coding sequence is TGCGCCAGCAGCTTGGAGCCGTTGAACACTGAAGCTTTCTTT. The rearrangement joins TRBV5-1 to TRBJ1-1; D unresolved. CDR3 length: 14 residues. Germline V lookup: CDR1 SGHRS, CDR2 YFSETQ. V was shortened by 0 bases and J by 0 bases, with 6 bases between the two germline ends.

This clonotype has more than one count but fewer than ten. The V and J genes are TRBV29-1 and TRBJ2-7; 9 positions match TRBD2. Germline trimming cut 3 bases from V and 3 bases from J; bases unmatched to any gene: 0. Germline V gene data show CDR1 as SQVTM and CDR2 as ANQGSEA. The CDR3 extends over 12 amino acids. The CDR3 here is CSVDSGSYEQYF. CDR3 coding DNA: TGCAGCGTTGATAGCGGGAGCTACGAGCAGTACTTC.

This clonotype was found a few times. This rearrangement joins TRBV7-6 to TRBJ2-7, with a possible D match to TRBD1 (5 bases). From germline, CDR1 is SGHVS and CDR2 FNYEAQ. This CDR3 has 14 amino acids. V lost 1 base to trimming and J lost 3 bases, with 10 bases between them. For the CDR3, the DNA is TGTGCCAGCAGCTTAGAGATAGGGGACTACGAGCAGTACTTC. It codes for CASSLEIGDYEQYF.

The chain carries TRBV7-2 and TRBJ2-1; the D gene is possibly TRBD2 (6 bases). Germline CDR1 is SGHTA and CDR2 is FQGNSA. Trimming took 4 bases from V and 9 from J, leaving 13 bases between them. The CDR3 covers 13 residues. The chain's CDR3 is CASSSETRSEQFF. DNA of the CDR3: TGTGCCAGCAGCTCAGAGACTAGGTCTGAGCAGTTCTTC. Complete variable domain (other parts from reference TRBV7-2 and TRBJ2-1): GAGVSQSPSNKVTEKGKDVELRCDPISGHTALYWYRQSLGQGLEFLIYFQGNSAPDKSGLPSDRFSAERTGGSVSTLTIQRTQQEDSAVYLCASSSETRSEQFFGPGTRLTVL.

There are a few counts of this clonotype. The rearrangement links TRBV5-1 to TRBJ1-4, with D perhaps TRBD1 (6 bases). The germline gives CDR1 SGHRS, CDR2 YFSETQ. CDR3 size: 17 residues. Trimming pared 4 bases from V and 0 bases from J, leaving 16 bases between. CDR3 loop: CASSRTPWTATNEKLFF. The CDR3, as DNA: TGCGCCAGCAGCCGGACGCCTTGGACAGCAACTAATGAAAAACTGTTTTTT.

The J gene is TRBJ2-7, the V gene TRBV10-2, with D maybe TRBD1 (5 bases). V dropped 3 bases and J dropped 6 bases, with 12 bases sitting between them. Germline assignment: CDR1 WSHSY and CDR2 SAAADI. The CDR3 covers 13 residues. CDR3 loop: CASSENAGSEQYF. The CDR3 bases are TGCGCCAGCAGTGAAAATGCAGGGTCCGAGCAGTACTTC.

This clonotype appeared a few times. The chain recombines TRBV20-1 with TRBJ2-1; TRBD2 matches at 12 bases. V trimming: 6 bases; J trimming: 3 bases; junction bases outside the gene matches: 3. CDR3 length: 14 amino acids. Per the germline V gene, CDR1 is DFQATT and CDR2 is SNEGSKA (reference sequence). CDR3: CSARTSGVYNEQFF. Here the CDR3 DNA reads TGCAGTGCCAGGACTAGCGGGGTCTACAATGAGCAGTTCTTC.

The rearrangement joins TRBV6-1 to TRBJ2-3; 7 bases agree with TRBD2. In germline, CDR1 is MNHNS, CDR2 SASEGT. V was pared by 6 bases and J by 2 bases, with 8 bases of the junction left unmatched. The CDR3 spans 15 residues. The CDR3 sequence is CASSSGGGVTDTQYF. CDR3 coding DNA: TGTGCCAGCAGCTCCGGTGGGGGGGTCACAGATACGCAGTATTTT.

V gene TRBV2 combines with J gene TRBJ1-2, with a weak D call TRBD1 (6 bases). The CDR3 runs to 14 residues. Germline loops: CDR1 SNHLY, CDR2 FYNNEI. Trimming stripped 3 bases from V and 4 bases from J, with 12 bases between. The CDR3 loop reads CASSDAQGGYGYTF. CDR3 DNA sequence: TGTGCCAGCAGTGACGCACAGGGAGGCTATGGCTACACCTTC.

V is TRBV7-6 and J is TRBJ2-3; 9 nucleotides agree with TRBD2. Germline values: CDR1 SGHVS, CDR2 FNYEAQ. This CDR3 has 17 amino acids. Trimming at V came to 2 bases and at J to 2 bases, leaving 8 bases not matched to a gene. The CDR3, as DNA: TGTGCCAGCAGCTTACGGGGACTAGCCGTTTCCACAGATACGCAGTATTTT. Encoded protein: CASSLRGLAVSTDTQYF. Combining the CDR3 with reference TRBV7-6 and TRBJ2-3 gives the whole variable domain GAGVSQSPRYKVTKRGQDVALRCDPISGHVSLYWYRQALGQGPEFLTYFNYEAQQDKSGLPNDRFSAERPEGSISTLTIQRTEQRDSAMYRCASSLRGLAVSTDTQYFGPGTRLTVL.

This clonotype was observed at least ten times. Its ends do not fully match the called genes, so a read error is possible. V gene TRBV12-3 or TRBV12-4 combines with J gene TRBJ2-1; TRBD2 agrees at 8 bases. CDR3 length equals 14 residues. The CDR3 here is CASSLAGVLNEQFF. In DNA, the CDR3 is TGTGCCAGCAGTCTAGCGGGTGTCCTCAATGAGCAGTTCTTC.

This clonotype has a handful of counts. The chain is built from TRBV5-6 and TRBJ2-1, with TRBD2 identical over 11 bases. Germline lookup yields CDR1 SGHDT and CDR2 YYEEEE. Trimming at V came to 3 bases and at J to 3 bases, leaving 5 bases not matched to a gene. This CDR3 comprises 16 residues. Here the CDR3 reads CASSSMGLAVYNEQFF. The CDR3, as DNA: TGTGCCAGCAGCTCGATGGGACTAGCGGTCTACAATGAGCAGTTCTTC.

A few counts support this clonotype. The chain joins TRBV7-9 to TRBJ1-2; D not resolved. The CDR3 contains 12 residues. V lost 9 bases and J 3 bases, leaving 11 bases between the germline ends. Germline CDR1 is SEHNR and CDR2 is FQNEAQ (reference sequence). The CDR3 region has the DNA TGTGCCAGTTCGTCAGGATACTATGGCTACACCTTC. It codes for CASSSGYYGYTF.

This clonotype has just a few counts. This chain links TRBV27 with TRBJ2-1; D not certain. CDR3 length: 13 amino acids. Germline V gene sequence: CDR1 MNHEY, CDR2 SMNVEV (reference sequence). Between the trimmed V and J ends, which lost 6 bases and 5 bases, there was a span of 11 bases. The CDR3 DNA reads as TGTGCCAGCAGGGCCGGCCGGCACAATGAGCAGTTCTTC. It specifies CASRAGRHNEQFF.

This clonotype was seen only once. The V call is TRBV19, the J call TRBJ2-7, with D perhaps TRBD2 (6 bases). The length of the CDR3 is 14 residues. CDR1 LNHDA and CDR2 SQIVND come from the germline V gene (reference sequence). Trimming cost V 10 bases and J 3 bases, with 19 bases left between them. Here the CDR3 reads CAMGRGDEDYEQYF. The DNA for the CDR3 is TGTGCCATGGGCCGCGGGGACGAAGACTACGAGCAGTACTTC.